The source of this T cell receptor beta chain is a study of shared clonotypes between healthy human individuals. The wider study: CD4 naive cells filled three plates per donor, CD4 memory three, CD8 naive two and CD8 memory one. Study conclusions and caveats: The authors expected sequencing depth to affect clonotype sharing among donors.

The CDR3 covers 14 residues. Trimming shortened V by 0 bases and J by 4 bases, and 7 bases separated the two germline ends. Germline lookup yields CDR1 ENHRY and CDR2 SYGVKD. About this clone itself: No antigen is known for it.

Selected positively for CCR7 and CD45RO-negative, naive CD8 cells excluded terminally differentiated effector memory CD45RA+ cells. Per the original methods: For the immunoSEQ data, sequences were junction-only without quality scores, so filtering differed. Using immunoSEQ multiplex PCR, the repertoire was profiled, and TCRdb retains in-frame clones only, with some absent. D and trimming come from the DNA, and the V and J calls and clone size come from that table. Here the sample spans a few million clones, about 93% being singletons. The sequenced material came from naive CD8+ T cells from PBMCs. The chain employs TRBV10-3 and TRBJ2-1; D unclear. The TCR originated in a man between 18 and 29 years old in good health. Some clones in this sample may be carry-over from other donors' samples. The CDR3 loop is CAISESLGYNEQFF. For the CDR3, the DNA is TGTGCCATCAGTGAGTCCTTGGGATACAATGAGCAGTTCTTC.